This is a list of T cell receptor beta chains from one sample in a study of immune cell composition in non-small cell lung cancer. TCRdb keeps only in-frame clones here, not all; method: immunoSEQ multiplex PCR. The sample holds 2,000 to 2,500 clones, roughly four fifths seen once. The specimen sequenced was lung tumor tissue. These receptor sequences come from a human donor with non-small cell lung cancer. Each CDR3 is given with its conserved first and last residue. The order of the fields is V gene, J gene, CDR3 protein.

V gene: TRBV20-1
J gene: TRBJ1-1
CDR3 protein: CSASQNTEAFF

V gene: TRBV4-2
J gene: TRBJ2-4
CDR3 protein: CASSPNSGGAGIQYF

V gene: TRBV9
J gene: TRBJ2-1
CDR3 protein: CASSVAAQGSFSYNEQFF

V gene: TRBV4-3
J gene: TRBJ2-1
CDR3 protein: CASSQSLRASISYNEQFF

V gene: TRBV7-6
J gene: TRBJ2-3
CDR3 protein: CASSLAPPGTGGTDTQYF

V gene: TRBV4-2
J gene: TRBJ2-3
CDR3 protein: CASSQDEDRGITDTQYF

V gene: TRBV5-1
J gene: TRBJ2-4
CDR3 protein: CASTQGGEGNIQYF

V gene: TRBV25-1
J gene: TRBJ2-2
CDR3 protein: CASSRGLNTGELFF

V gene: TRBV18
J gene: TRBJ2-2
CDR3 protein: CASSPPGQNTGELFF

V gene: TRBV5-1
J gene: TRBJ2-2
CDR3 protein: CASSPGLNTGELFF

V gene: TRBV6-5
J gene: TRBJ1-2
CDR3 protein: CASSSQGGGRGYTF

V gene: TRBV14
J gene: TRBJ1-1
CDR3 protein: CASSQDYGGNTEAFF

V gene: TRBV7-9
J gene: TRBJ2-7
CDR3 protein: CASSHEIRYREEKQYF

V gene: TRBV4-3
J gene: TRBJ2-7
CDR3 protein: CASSQGRQGNVEQYF

V gene: TRBV5-1
J gene: TRBJ2-3
CDR3 protein: CASSLRWASGSTDTQYF

V gene: TRBV5-3
J gene: TRBJ2-2
CDR3 protein: CARSSRDGGGGELFF

V gene: TRBV5-1
J gene: TRBJ1-1
CDR3 protein: CASSDRSGGYTEAFF

V gene: TRBV7-2
J gene: TRBJ2-1
CDR3 protein: CASSLIVYEQFF

V gene: TRBV7-2
J gene: TRBJ2-5
CDR3 protein: CASSLDPGETQYF

V gene: TRBV27
J gene: TRBJ2-5
CDR3 protein: CASSLNPRVETQYF

V gene: TRBV4-3
J gene: TRBJ1-2
CDR3 protein: CASSRTGDSPTF

V gene: TRBV19
J gene: TRBJ2-2
CDR3 protein: CASPPIGDNTGELFF

V gene: TRBV29-1
J gene: TRBJ2-1
CDR3 protein: CSVEGASGSQREQFF

V gene: TRBV6-6
J gene: TRBJ1-5
CDR3 protein: CASSGGGSNQPQHF

V gene: TRBV4-3
J gene: TRBJ2-3
CDR3 protein: CASSQELEVLGGSTDTQYF

V gene: TRBV2
J gene: TRBJ1-1
CDR3 protein: CASSAQGASVAEAFF

V gene: TRBV10-3
J gene: TRBJ2-7
CDR3 protein: CAISPQGRGEQYF

V gene: TRBV5-5
J gene: TRBJ2-5
CDR3 protein: CASSYDGRAGETQYF

V gene: TRBV7-2
J gene: TRBJ2-1
CDR3 protein: CASSLERADLQFF

V gene: TRBV5-1
J gene: TRBJ2-1
CDR3 protein: CASSLESGLNEQFF

V gene: TRBV4-3
J gene: TRBJ2-1
CDR3 protein: CASSRLAGSSYNEQFF

V gene: TRBV11-3
J gene: TRBJ2-1
CDR3 protein: CASSSGQGAYNEQFF

V gene: TRBV9
J gene: TRBJ2-2
CDR3 protein: CASKPGDTGELFF

V gene: TRBV13
J gene: TRBJ1-1
CDR3 protein: CASSRRPTEAFF

V gene: TRBV5-1
J gene: TRBJ2-3
CDR3 protein: CASSWLTSAASTDTQYF

V gene: TRBV11-3
J gene: TRBJ1-4
CDR3 protein: CASSRTTATNEKLFF

V gene: TRBV5-6
J gene: TRBJ1-1
CDR3 protein: CASGVARGRAFF

V gene: TRBV5-1
J gene: TRBJ1-4
CDR3 protein: CASSLRQGFNEKLFF

V gene: TRBV30
J gene: TRBJ2-1
CDR3 protein: CAWSVQGGDEQFF

V gene: TRBV10-3
J gene: TRBJ1-5
CDR3 protein: CAISATGNQPQHF

V gene: TRBV29-1
J gene: TRBJ2-3
CDR3 protein: CSVVWLAADTQYF

V gene: TRBV7-9
J gene: TRBJ1-6
CDR3 protein: CASSLDPGSPLHF

V gene: TRBV6-1
J gene: TRBJ2-2
CDR3 protein: CATRTGGGSGELFF

V gene: TRBV5-1
J gene: TRBJ2-5
CDR3 protein: CASSFRGGETQYF

V gene: TRBV5-1
J gene: TRBJ1-2
CDR3 protein: CASSLSVRARYGYTF

V gene: TRBV5-1
J gene: TRBJ2-3
CDR3 protein: CASSLQRDRDTQYF